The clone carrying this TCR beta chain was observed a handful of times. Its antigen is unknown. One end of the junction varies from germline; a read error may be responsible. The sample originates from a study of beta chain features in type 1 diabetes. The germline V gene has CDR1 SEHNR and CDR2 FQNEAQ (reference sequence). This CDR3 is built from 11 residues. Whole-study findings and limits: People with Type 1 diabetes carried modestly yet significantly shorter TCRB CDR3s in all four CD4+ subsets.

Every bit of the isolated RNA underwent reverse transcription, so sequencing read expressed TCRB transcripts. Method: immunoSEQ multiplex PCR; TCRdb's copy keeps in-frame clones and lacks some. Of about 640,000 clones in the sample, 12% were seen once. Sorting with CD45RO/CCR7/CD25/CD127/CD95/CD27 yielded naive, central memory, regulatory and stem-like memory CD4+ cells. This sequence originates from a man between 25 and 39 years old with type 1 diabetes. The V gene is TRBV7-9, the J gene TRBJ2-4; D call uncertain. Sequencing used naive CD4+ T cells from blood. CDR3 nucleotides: TGTGCCAGCAGCCTAAACACTGGAATGCGCTTC. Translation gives CASSLNTGMRF. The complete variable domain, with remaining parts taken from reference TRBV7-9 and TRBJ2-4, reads DTGVSQNPRHKITKRGQNVTFRCDPISEHNRLYWYRQTLGQGPEFLTYFQNEAQLEKSRLLSDRFSAERPKGSFSTLEIQRTEQGDSAMYLCASSLNTGMRFGAGTRLSVL.